This is a list of T cell receptor beta chains from one sample in a study of blood T cell repertoires in COVID-19. The method was immunoSEQ multiplex PCR; TCRdb's version includes in-frame clones alone and lacks a portion of them. The data show under 100,000 clones, with about 82% seen just once and over 15% held by the top ten. The material sequenced was peripheral blood. The receptors here all came from a man aged 80 or over with active or convalescent COVID-19. The conserved cysteine and the conserved F or W are not part of the CDR3 here. A D gene is named only where the DNA matches it firmly.

>TRBV12-3/TRBV12-4|TRBJ2-2|NA
ASSFRDTGELF
>TRBV7-9|TRBJ1-1|TRBD1
ASSPGQLLWAF
>TRBV3-1/TRBV3-2|TRBJ2-1|TRBD2
ASSQDLAGYNEQF
>TRBV19|TRBJ2-1|TRBD2
ASSRTSGGTYNEQF
>TRBV15|TRBJ2-3|TRBD2
ATSRSSGGVSDTQY
>TRBV29-1|TRBJ1-1|TRBD1
SVYTGTANTEAF
>TRBV25-1|TRBJ2-2|NA
ASSQQGNTGELF
>TRBV27|TRBJ2-6|TRBD1
ASRLKGGAGANVLT
>TRBV7-9|TRBJ1-4|NA
ASSGEKLF
>TRBV6-5|TRBJ1-1|NA
ASKHGDRNTEAF
>TRBV24-1|TRBJ2-2|NA
ATSDSPGRANTGELF
>TRBV11-3|TRBJ1-1|NA
ASSRGQTRGAEAF
>TRBV24-1|TRBJ1-4|TRBD1
ATSAPDRGRGEKLF
>TRBV5-1|TRBJ1-1|NA
ASSPQGMNTEAF